Listed below are T cell receptor beta chains from one sample, sequenced in a study of T cells expressing NK-cell markers. TCRdb re-analyzed the 5' RACE reads; it lists each CDR3 protein once, without DNA. This repertoire comprises 300,000 or so distinct CDR3 sequences; its ten largest clones make up 4% to 5%. Material for sequencing was blood T cells: a sorted CD56 or NKG2C T cell subset, CD4+ or CD8+ T cells, or bulk PBMC T cells (not recorded which). The receptors were sampled from a woman between 18 and 69 years old in good health. The CDR3 runs from the conserved cysteine through the conserved F or W. Fields, in order: V gene, J gene, CDR3 protein.

TRBV5-1	TRBJ2-3	CASSPGLAGGLIDTQYF
TRBV20-1	TRBJ1-4	CSPRDSSNEKLFF
TRBV9	TRBJ2-2	CASSVEAKMGTGELFF
TRBV5-1	TRBJ1-1	CASSSGLLGTEAFF
TRBV3-1	TRBJ2-1	CASSPQKENEQFF
TRBV28	TRBJ1-5	CASSAPGGLSQPQHF
TRBV6-5	TRBJ1-4	CASSYSTGKEKLFF
TRBV7-2	TRBJ2-1	CASTFPGGYNEQFF
TRBV7-2	TRBJ1-5	CASSPGTYSNQPQHF
TRBV18	TRBJ2-1	CASSPLTSGSEYNEQFF
TRBV6-1	TRBJ2-3	CASSLRAGALSTDTQYF
TRBV5-1	TRBJ2-7	CASSLGGGQQYF
TRBV24-1	TRBJ2-1	CATSDSTGRGYNEQFF